This entry features one TCR beta chain sequence. There is no known antigen for this receptor. As the CDR3 is not closed by the conserved phenylalanine or tryptophan, this likely results from a read error. Ophthalmopathy patients had moderately to severely active disease, Clinical Activity Score of at least 3, NOSPECS grade of at least 4, and duration under 3 months. Patients with uncontrolled infections, other autoimmune diseases, pregnancy or lactation were excluded. Clinical symptoms, serum thyroxine and TRAb, thyroid ultrasound, and orbital computed tomography formed the basis for the diagnoses. PBMCs were separated from about 10 ml of fresh peripheral blood using Ficoll-Paque density gradient centrifugation. Total RNA was extracted using Trizol reagent, and RNA quality was assessed on an Agilent 2100 Bioanalyzer. Amplification of TCR beta CDR3 regions was carried out from RNA transcripts. For the first round of RT-PCR on the TCR CDR3, the HTBI primer set was used together with the Qiagen OneStep RT-PCR kit. Libraries were constructed in a second round of multiplex PCR, after which size selection and purification were carried out. Paired-end sequencing of the libraries was performed with 100 bp reads on an Illumina HiSeq2000. The published analysis was carried out like this. Raw data were processed with SOAPnuke, discarding reads with adapters, uncalled bases, mean Phred below 15, or no exact constant-primer or identifier match. High-quality paired reads were merged with COPE v1.2.5, and unique nucleotide sequences were defined as clonotypes. MiTCR v1.1 was used to align the clonotypes against IMGT TRBV, TRBD and TRBJ reference segments. The analysis was restricted to V-J combinations with a frequency above 0.0001, which together covered roughly 99% of the repertoires. The TCS score was defined as the ratio of F50 (clonal expansion) to E x V (chaos), calculated using BLOSUM62-based TCRdist between CDR3 peptides within each V-J. Welch's t-statistics and random forest reduced around 510 V-J features to 10 to 15, which were used in a naive Bayes classifier (R e1071). The public reads were quality trimmed at Q25 with fastp and then assembled into clones with MiXCR by TCRdb, keeping productive beta chains. A single entry per CDR3 protein holds the most common genes and DNA from its merged rows. Clone size and V and J calls follow TCRdb, not the original study. This sample holds under 400,000 distinct CDR3 sequences; nearly 15% were observed only once. Of the sample, roughly 20% falls within the top ten clones.

This sample stems from a study of T cells in Graves' hyperthyroidism and ophthalmopathy (dated by TCRdb to between 2018 and 2020). Describing the broader study: Peripheral blood samples were taken at the time of initial diagnosis, prior to any treatment. A discovery cohort of about 95 patients, roughly 43 with Graves' ophthalmopathy and 55 to 65 with stable Graves' hyperthyroidism, was used to find distinguishing TCR V-J signatures. Thyroid tissue and blood T-cell repertoires from six Graves' hyperthyroidism patients were also compared in the study. The paper reports TCR Vbeta CDR3 sequencing of some 140 peripheral blood samples: around 41 ophthalmopathy, under 85 hyperthyroidism and approximately 17 progressor patients. Prospective prediction of ophthalmopathy was tested in an independent validation cohort consisting of some 20 hyperthyroidism patients and over 15 patients who later progressed to ophthalmopathy. The approximately 100 discovery patients were divided at random into training and test sets in a 7:3 ratio. After blood sampling, hyperthyroidism patients were treated with methimazole at a starting dose of 30 mg daily, and ophthalmopathy patients were treated with high-dose intravenous methylprednisolone. The study at large found these results: Most expanded thyroid clonotypes (frequency above 0.001) were also detected in blood, a finding suggesting that blood repertoires may reflect thyroid immune responses. In validation, the model predicted progression to ophthalmopathy with roughly 66% sensitivity and 72% to 85% specificity, a median of 6.5 months before onset. No statistical method was used to fix the sample size in advance, and group allocation was not hidden from the investigators. A 13 V-J signature model separated ophthalmopathy from stable hyperthyroidism, with around 90% sensitivity and 81.08% specificity in cross-validation and 80%/75% in testing.

The CDR3 has 17 residues if both end residues are counted. The DNA shown is the 51-base CDR3, in frame from base 1. According to the germline V gene, CDR1 reads MGHRA and CDR2 reads YSYEKL. The junction shows trimming of 0 bases on V and 0 bases on J, plus 12 bases between the germline ends. This sequence originates from a woman in her sixties or seventies with Graves' ophthalmopathy. The specimen was blood. This chain joins TRBV4-1 to TRBJ2-4; too little of a D gene remains to name it. The DNA sequence is TGCGCCAGCAGCCAAGATGCTCTGGGGTTAGCCAAAAACATTCAGTACCTC. Its translation reads: CASSQDALGLAKNIQYL.